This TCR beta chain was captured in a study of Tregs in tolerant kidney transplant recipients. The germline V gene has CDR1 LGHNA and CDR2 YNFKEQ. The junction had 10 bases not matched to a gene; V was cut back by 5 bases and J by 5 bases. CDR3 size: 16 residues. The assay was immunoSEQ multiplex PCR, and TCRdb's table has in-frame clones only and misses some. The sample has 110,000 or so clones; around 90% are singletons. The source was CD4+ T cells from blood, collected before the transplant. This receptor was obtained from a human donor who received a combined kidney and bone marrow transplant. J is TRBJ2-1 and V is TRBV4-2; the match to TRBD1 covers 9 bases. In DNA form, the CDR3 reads TGTGCCAGCAGCACCTTGACAGGGGGGATACACAATGAGCAGTTCTTC. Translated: CASSTLTGGIHNEQFF.